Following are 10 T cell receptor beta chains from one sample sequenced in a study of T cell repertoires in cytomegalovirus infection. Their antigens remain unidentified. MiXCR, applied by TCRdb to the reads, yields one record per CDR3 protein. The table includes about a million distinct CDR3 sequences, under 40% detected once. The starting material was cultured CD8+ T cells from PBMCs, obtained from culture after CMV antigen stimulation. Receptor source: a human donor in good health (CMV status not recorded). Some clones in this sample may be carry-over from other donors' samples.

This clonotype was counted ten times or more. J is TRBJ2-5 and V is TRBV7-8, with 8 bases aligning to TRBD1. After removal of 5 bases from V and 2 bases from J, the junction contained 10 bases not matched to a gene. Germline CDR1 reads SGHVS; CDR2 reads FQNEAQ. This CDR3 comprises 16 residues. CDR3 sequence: CASSLRTGTSQETQYF. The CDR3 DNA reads TGTGCCAGCAGCCTACGGACAGGGACTTCACAAGAGACCCAGTACTTC.

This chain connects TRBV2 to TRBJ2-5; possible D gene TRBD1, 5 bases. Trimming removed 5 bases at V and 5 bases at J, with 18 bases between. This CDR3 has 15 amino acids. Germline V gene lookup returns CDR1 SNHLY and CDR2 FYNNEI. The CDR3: CASSLAGAITETQYF. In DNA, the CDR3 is TGTGCCAGCAGTCTTGCTGGGGCGATAACTGAGACCCAGTACTTC.

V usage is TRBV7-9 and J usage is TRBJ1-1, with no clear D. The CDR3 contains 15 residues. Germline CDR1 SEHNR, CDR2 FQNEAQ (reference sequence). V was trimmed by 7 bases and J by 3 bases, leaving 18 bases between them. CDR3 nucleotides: TGTGCCAGCACCCCCCTCGGCGGAATAGACACTGAAGCTTTCTTT. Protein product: CASTPLGGIDTEAFF.

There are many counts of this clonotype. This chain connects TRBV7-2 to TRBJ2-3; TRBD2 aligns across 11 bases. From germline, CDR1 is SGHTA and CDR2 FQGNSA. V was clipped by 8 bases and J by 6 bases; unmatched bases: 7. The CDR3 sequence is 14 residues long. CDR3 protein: CASDTGTSGDTQYF. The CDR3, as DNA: TGTGCCAGCGACACCGGGACTAGCGGCGATACGCAGTATTTT.

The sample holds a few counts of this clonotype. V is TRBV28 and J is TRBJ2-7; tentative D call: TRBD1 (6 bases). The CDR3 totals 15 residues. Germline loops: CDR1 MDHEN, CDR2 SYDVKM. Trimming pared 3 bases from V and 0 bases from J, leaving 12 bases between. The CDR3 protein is CASSFLDSFSYEQYF. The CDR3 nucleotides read TGTGCCAGCAGTTTTTTGGACAGCTTCTCCTACGAGCAGTACTTC.

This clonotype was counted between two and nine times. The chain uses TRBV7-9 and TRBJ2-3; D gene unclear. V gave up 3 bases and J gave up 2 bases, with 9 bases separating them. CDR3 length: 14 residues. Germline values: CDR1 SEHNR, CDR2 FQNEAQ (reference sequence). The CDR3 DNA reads TGTGCCAGCAGCTTGGCAGGCCACACAGATACGCAGTATTTT. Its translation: CASSLAGHTDTQYF. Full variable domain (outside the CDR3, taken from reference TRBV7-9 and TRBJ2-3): DTGVSQNPRHKITKRGQNVTFRCDPISEHNRLYWYRQTLGQGPEFLTYFQNEAQLEKSRLLSDRFSAERPKGSFSTLEIQRTEQGDSAMYLCASSLAGHTDTQYFGPGTRLTVL.

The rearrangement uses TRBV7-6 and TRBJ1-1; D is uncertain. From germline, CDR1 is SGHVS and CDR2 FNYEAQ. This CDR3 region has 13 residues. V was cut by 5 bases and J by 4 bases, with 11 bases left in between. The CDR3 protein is CASSPPGITEAFF. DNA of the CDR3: TGTGCCAGCAGCCCCCCGGGGATCACTGAAGCTTTCTTT.

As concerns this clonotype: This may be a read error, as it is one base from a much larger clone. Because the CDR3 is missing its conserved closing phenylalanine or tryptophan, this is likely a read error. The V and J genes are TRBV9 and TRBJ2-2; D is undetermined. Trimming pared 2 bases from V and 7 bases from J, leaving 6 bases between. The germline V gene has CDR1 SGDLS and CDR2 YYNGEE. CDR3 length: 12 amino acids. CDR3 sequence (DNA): TGTGCCAGCAGCGTCAGTGACGGGGAGCTGTTTTCT. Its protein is CASSVSDGELFS.

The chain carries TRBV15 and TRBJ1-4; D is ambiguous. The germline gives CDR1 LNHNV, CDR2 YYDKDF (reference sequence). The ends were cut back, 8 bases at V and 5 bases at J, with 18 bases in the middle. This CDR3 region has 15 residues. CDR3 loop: CATLDVRGRNEKLFF. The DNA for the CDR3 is TGTGCCACCTTAGACGTTCGAGGGAGGAATGAAAAACTGTTTTTT.

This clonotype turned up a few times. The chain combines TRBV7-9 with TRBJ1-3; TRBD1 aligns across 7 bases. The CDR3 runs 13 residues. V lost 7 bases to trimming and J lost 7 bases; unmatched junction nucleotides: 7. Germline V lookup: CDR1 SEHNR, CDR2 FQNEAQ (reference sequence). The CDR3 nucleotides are TGTGCCAGCATCGACAGGGAGAGCAACACCATATATTTT. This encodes CASIDRESNTIYF.